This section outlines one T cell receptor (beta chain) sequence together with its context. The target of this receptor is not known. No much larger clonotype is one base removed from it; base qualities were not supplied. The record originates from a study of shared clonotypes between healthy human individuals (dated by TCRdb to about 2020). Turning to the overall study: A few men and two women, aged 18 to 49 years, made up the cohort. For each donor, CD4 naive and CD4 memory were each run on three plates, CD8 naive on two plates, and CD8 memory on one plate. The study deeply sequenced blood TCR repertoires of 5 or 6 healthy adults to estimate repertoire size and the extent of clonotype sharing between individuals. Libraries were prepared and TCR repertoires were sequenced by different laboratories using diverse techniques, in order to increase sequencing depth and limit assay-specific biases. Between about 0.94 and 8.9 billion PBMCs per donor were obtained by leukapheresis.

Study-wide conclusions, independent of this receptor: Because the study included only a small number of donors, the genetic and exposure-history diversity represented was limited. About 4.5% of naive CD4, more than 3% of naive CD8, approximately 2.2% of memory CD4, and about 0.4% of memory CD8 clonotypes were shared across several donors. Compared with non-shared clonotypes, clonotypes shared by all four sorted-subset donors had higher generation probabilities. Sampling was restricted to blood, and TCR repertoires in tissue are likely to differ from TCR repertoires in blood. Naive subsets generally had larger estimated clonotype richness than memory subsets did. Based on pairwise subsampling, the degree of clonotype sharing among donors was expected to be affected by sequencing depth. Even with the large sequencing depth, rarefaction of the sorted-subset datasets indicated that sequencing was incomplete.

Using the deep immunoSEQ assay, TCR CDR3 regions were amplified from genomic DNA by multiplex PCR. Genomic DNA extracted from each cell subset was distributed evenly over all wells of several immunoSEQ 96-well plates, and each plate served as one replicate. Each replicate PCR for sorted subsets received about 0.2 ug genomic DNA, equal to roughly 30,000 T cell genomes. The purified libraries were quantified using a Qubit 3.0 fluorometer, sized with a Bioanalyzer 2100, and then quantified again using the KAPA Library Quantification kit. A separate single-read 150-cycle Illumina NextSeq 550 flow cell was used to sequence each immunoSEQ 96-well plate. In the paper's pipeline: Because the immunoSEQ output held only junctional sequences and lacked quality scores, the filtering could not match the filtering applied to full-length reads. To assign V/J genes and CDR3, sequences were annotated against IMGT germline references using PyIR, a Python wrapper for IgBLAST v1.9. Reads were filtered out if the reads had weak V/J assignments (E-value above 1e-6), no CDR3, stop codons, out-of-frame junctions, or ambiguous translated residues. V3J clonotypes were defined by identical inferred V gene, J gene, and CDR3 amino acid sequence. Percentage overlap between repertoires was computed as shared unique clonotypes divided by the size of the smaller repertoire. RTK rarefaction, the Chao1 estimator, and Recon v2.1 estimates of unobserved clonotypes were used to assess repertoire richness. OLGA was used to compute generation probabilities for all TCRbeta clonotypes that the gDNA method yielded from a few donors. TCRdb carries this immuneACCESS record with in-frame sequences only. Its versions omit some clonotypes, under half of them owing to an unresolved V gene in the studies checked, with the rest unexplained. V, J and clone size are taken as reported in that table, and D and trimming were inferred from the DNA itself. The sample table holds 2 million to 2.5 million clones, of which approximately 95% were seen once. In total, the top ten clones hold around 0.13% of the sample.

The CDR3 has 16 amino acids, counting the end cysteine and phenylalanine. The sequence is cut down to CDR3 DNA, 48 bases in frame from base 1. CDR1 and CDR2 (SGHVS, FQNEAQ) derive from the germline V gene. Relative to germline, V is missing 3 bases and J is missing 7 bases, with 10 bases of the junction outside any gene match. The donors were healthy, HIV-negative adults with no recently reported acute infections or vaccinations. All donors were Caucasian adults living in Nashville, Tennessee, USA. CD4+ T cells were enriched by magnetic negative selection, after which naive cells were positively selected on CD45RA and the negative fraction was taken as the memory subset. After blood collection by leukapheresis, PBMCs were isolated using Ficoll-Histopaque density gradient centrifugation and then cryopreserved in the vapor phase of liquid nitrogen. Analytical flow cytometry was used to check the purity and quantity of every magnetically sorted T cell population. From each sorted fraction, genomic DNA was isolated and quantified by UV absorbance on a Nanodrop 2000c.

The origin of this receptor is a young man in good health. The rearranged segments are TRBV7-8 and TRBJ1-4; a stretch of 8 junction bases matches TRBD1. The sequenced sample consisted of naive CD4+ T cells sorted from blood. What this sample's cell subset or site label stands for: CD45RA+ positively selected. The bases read TGTGCCAGCAGCTTGGGGACAGGCCCCATTAGTGAAAAACTGTTTTTT. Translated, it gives CASSLGTGPISEKLFF.